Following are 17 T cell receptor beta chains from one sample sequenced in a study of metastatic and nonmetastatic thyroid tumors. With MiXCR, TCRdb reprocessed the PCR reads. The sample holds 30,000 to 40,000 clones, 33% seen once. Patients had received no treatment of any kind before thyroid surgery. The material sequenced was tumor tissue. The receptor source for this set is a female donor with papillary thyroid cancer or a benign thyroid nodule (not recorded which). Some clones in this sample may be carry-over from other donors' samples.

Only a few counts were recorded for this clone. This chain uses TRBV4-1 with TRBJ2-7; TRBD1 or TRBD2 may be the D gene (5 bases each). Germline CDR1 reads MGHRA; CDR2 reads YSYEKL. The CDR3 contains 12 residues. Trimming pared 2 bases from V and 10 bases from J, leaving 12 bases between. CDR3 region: CASSQLNGDQYF. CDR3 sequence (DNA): TGCGCCAGCAGCCAATTAAACGGGGACCAGTACTTC.

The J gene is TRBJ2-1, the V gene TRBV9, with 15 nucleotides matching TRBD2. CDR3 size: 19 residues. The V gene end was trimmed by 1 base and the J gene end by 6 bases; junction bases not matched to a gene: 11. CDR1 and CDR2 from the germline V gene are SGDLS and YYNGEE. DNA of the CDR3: TGTGCCAGCAGCGTAAAAGGACTAGCGGGAGGGCAAGTTAGCAATGAGCAGTTCTTC. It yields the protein CASSVKGLAGGQVSNEQFF.

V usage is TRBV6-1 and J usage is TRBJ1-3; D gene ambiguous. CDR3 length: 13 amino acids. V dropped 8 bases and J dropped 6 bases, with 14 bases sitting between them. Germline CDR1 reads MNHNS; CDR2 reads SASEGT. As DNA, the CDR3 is TGTGCCAGCCTCCCATCGGGGAAAAACACCATATATTTT. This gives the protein CASLPSGKNTIYF.

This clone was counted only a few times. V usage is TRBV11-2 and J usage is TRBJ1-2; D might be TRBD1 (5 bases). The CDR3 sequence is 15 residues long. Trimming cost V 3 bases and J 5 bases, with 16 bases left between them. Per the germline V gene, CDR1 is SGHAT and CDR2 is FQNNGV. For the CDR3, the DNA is TGTGCCAGCAGCTTGGGCTGGGGGGATGTATATGGCTACACCTTC. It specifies CASSLGWGDVYGYTF.

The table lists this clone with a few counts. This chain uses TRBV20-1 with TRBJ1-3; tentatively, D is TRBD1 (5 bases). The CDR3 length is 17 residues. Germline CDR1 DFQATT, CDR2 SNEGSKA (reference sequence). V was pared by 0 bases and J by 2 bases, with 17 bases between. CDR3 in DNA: TGCAGTGCTAGAGATCCCCGCCCCCCGGGGCCTGGAAACACCATATATTTT. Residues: CSARDPRPPGPGNTIYF.

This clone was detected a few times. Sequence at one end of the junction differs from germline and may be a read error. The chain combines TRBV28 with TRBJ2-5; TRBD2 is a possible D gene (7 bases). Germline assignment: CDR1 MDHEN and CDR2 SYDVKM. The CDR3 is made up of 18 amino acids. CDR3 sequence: CASILEGVGGGGQETQYF. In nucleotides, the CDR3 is TGTGCCAGCATTTTAGAGGGCGTGGGCGGGGGCGGGCAAGAGACCCAGTACTTC.

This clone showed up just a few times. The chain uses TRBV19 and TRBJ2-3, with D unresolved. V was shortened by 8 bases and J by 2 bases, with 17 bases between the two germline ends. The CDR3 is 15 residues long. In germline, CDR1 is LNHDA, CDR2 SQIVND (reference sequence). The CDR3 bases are TGTGCCAGTTCCCAACTACTCGGATACACAGATACGCAGTATTTT. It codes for CASSQLLGYTDTQYF.

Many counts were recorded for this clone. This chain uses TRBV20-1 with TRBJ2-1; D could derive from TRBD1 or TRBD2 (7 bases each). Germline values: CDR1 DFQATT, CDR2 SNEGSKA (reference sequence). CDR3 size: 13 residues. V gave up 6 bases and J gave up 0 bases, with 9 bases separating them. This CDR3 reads CSARGGSYNEQFF. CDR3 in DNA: TGCAGTGCCAGGGGGGGCTCCTACAATGAGCAGTTCTTC.

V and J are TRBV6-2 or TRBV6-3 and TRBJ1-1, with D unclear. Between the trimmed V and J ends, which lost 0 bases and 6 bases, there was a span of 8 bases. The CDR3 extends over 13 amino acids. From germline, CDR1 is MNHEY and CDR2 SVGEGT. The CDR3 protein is CASSYSGWAEAFF. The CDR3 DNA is TGTGCCAGCAGTTACTCGGGGTGGGCTGAAGCTTTCTTT.

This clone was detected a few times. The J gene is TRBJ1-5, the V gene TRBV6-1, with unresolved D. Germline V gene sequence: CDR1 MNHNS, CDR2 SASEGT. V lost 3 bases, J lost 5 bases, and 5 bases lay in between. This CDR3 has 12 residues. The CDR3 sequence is CASSDLHQPQHF. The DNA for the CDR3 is TGTGCCAGCAGTGACCTACATCAGCCCCAGCATTTT.

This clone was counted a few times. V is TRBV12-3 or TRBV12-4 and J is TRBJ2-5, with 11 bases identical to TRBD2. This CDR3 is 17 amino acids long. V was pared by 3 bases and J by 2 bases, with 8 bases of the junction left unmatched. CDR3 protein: CASSFDLSGREQETQYF. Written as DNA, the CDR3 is TGTGCCAGCAGTTTCGACCTTAGCGGGAGGGAACAAGAGACCCAGTACTTC.

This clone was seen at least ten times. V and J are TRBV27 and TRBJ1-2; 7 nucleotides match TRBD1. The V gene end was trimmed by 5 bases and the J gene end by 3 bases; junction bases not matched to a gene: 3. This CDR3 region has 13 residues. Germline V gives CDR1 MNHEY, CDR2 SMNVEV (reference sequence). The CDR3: CASSPGTDYGYTF. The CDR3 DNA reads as TGTGCCAGCAGTCCTGGGACAGACTATGGCTACACCTTC.

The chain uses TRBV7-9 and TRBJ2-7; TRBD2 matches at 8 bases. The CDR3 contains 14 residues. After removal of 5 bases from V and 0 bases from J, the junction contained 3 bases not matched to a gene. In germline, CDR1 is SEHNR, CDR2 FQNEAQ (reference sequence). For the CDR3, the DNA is TGTGCCAGCAGCCCTAGCGGGTCCTCCTACGAGCAGTACTTC. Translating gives CASSPSGSSYEQYF.

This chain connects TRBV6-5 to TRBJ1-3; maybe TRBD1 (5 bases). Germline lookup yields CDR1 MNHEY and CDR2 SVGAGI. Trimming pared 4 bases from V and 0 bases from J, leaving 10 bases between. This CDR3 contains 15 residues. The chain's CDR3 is CASSLRGNSGNTIYF. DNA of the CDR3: TGTGCCAGCAGTTTGAGGGGAAACTCTGGAAACACCATATATTTT.

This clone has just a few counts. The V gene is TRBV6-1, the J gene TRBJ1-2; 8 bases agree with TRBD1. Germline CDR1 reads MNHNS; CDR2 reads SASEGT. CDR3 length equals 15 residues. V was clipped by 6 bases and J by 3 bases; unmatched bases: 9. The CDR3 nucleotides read TGTGCCAGCAGCGGTGGACCAGGGGGCGACTATGGCTACACCTTC. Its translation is CASSGGPGGDYGYTF.

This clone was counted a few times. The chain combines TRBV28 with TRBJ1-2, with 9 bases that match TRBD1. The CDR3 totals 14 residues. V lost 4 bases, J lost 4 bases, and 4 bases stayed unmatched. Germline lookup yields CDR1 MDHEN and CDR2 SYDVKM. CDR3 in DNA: TGTGCCAGCAGTTGGACAGGGGAGGGCTATGGCTACACCTTC. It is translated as CASSWTGEGYGYTF.

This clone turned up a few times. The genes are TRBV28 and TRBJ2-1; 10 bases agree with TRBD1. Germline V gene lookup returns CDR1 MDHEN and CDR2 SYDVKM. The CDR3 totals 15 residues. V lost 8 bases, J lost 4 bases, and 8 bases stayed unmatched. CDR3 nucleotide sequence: TGTGCCAGCGTTGTGGGACAGGGGACTTACAATGAGCAGTTCTTC. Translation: CASVVGQGTYNEQFF.